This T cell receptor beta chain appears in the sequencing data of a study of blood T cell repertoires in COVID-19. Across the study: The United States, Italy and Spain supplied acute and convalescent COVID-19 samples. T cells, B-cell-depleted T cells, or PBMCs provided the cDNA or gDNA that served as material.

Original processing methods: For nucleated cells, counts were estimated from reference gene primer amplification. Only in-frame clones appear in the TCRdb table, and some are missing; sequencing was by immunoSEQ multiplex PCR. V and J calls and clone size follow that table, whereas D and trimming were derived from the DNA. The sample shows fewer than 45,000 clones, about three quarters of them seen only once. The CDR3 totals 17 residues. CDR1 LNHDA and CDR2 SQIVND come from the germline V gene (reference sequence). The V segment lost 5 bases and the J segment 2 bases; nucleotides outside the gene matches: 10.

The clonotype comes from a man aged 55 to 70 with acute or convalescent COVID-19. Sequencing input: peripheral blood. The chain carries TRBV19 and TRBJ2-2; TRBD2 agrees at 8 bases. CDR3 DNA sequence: TGTGCCAGTAGTGATCGAGCGGGAGCCCTCAACACCGGGGAGCTGTTTTTT. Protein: CASSDRAGALNTGELFF.